The 25 T cell receptor beta chains below were found in one sample sequenced in a study of tumor-infiltrating lymphocytes in primary liver carcinoma. It was from roughly 20-30 mg of unsorted bulk tissue that RNA and DNA were co-extracted. Researchers generated TCR beta cDNA from approximately 450 ng of total RNA, relying on a constant-region primer. Nested multiplex PCR, run for three rounds with slightly modified ARM-PCR, yielded TCR beta libraries. The study ran its first two PCR rounds for around 9 cycles each, using TRBV1-TRBV30 forward primers and a C-beta reverse primer. TCRdb called the multiplex PCR reads again in MiXCR, with one record for every CDR3 protein. The sample includes about 120,000 distinct CDR3 sequences, nearly 70% of them seen just once. Sequences were obtained from tumor-adjacent normal liver tissue. The receptors stem from a woman in her sixties with primary liver carcinoma and hepatitis B virus infection.

The V call is TRBV5-1, the J call TRBJ1-2, with D possibly matching TRBD1 (5 bases). The CDR3 contains 14 residues. V dropped 0 bases and J dropped 8 bases, with 14 bases sitting between them. CDR1 is SGHRS and CDR2 is YFSETQ in the germline V gene. CDR3 DNA sequence: TGCGCCAGCAGCTTGGCCAAAGGGACTGGGGGCTACACCTTC. It yields the protein CASSLAKGTGGYTF.

Note on this clonotype: At one of its ends the junction is not consistent with the germline gene, which may arise from a read error. Written as DNA, the CDR3 is TGCGCCAGCAGTGCGGCAAGTCTCTCTCACAACTTT. Encoded protein: CASSAASLSHNF. This chain uses TRBV10-2 with TRBJ1-6; D is ambiguous. The CDR3 sequence is 12 residues long. Per the germline V gene, CDR1 is WSHSY and CDR2 is SAAADI.

Turning to this clonotype: A read error is possible here, since a much larger clone lies one base away. V is TRBV6-4 and J is TRBJ2-2, with TRBD2 matching 12 bases. The germline CDR1 and CDR2 sequences are MRHNA and SNTAGT. The CDR3 has 16 amino acids. CDR3 residues: CASSRLAGGDTGKLFF. DNA of the CDR3: TGTGCCAGCAGTCGCCTAGCGGGAGGGGACACCGGGAAGCTGTTTTTT.

With regard to this clonotype: This is likely a read error, given that the CDR3 carries no conserved phenylalanine or tryptophan at its end. V and J are TRBV6-5 and TRBJ2-2; 9 bases fit TRBD2. The CDR3 extends over 19 amino acids. V was clipped by 0 bases and J by 0 bases; unmatched bases: 8. Germline V gene sequence: CDR1 MNHEY, CDR2 SVGAGI. The CDR3 reads CASSYSAASGTANTGELFL. The CDR3 DNA reads TGTGCCAGCAGTTACTCCGCGGCTAGCGGGACCGCGAACACCGGGGAGCTGTTTCTT.

As concerns this clonotype: This may be a read error, as it is one base from a much larger clone. In DNA form, the CDR3 reads TGTGCCAGCGGTTTACTGTACCACGAGACCCAGTACTTC. Translation gives CASGLLYHETQYF. This sequence joins TRBV2 and TRBJ2-5; D is unresolved. CDR3 length: 13 residues. Germline V gives CDR1 SNHLY, CDR2 FYNNEI.

For this clonotype: At one boundary the junction diverges from the germline segment, which might be a read error. The chain has TRBV7-6 and TRBJ2-7; a weak D match, TRBD2 (5 bases). Looked up from germline, CDR1 is SGHVS and CDR2 is FNYEAQ. This CDR3 spans 15 amino acids. CDR3 in DNA: TGTACCAGCAGCGATTCCTCAACGGGATATTACGAGCAGTACTTC. Residues: CTSSDSSTGYYEQYF.

Of note for this clonotype: Mismatch with germline at one junction end may stem from a read error. This chain connects TRBV11-2 to TRBJ2-5; TRBD1 might be the D (7 bases). The germline CDR1 and CDR2 sequences are SGHAT and FQNNGV. There are 13 residues in the CDR3. DNA for the CDR3: TGTGTCGGAGGGAAGGGGGCCCAAGAGACCCAGTATTTC. It specifies CVGGKGAQETQYF.

There are many counts of this clonotype. This chain joins TRBV28 and TRBJ2-7; a weak D match, TRBD2 (7 bases). The CDR3 extends over 14 amino acids. Germline V lookup: CDR1 MDHEN, CDR2 SYDVKM. Trimming removed 3 bases from V and 2 bases from J, with 11 bases in between. The CDR3 coding sequence is TGTGCCAGCAGTTTTGGGGGGGACACCTACGAGCAGTACTTC. This encodes CASSFGGDTYEQYF.

About this clonotype itself: A read error may account for a junction end that differs from germline. The chain has TRBV5-4 and TRBJ1-1; 8 bases line up with TRBD1. Germline CDR1 is SGHNT and CDR2 is YYREEE (reference sequence). The CDR3 consists of 16 residues. The DNA of the CDR3 is TGTGACAGCAGCCCACCTCCGGGACAGGTGAACACTGAAGCTTTCTTT. Amino acid sequence: CDSSPPPGQVNTEAFF.

Worth noting for this clonotype: A read error may be the cause here, since a much bigger clone is one base away. Since the CDR3 does not end with the conserved phenylalanine or tryptophan, this likely comes from a read error. This chain joins TRBV28 and TRBJ2-7; D may be TRBD1 (6 bases). This CDR3 is built from 14 residues. The V gene's germline CDR1 is MDHEN and CDR2 SYDVKM. Trimming removed 10 bases at V and 7 bases at J, with 23 bases between. The CDR3 DNA follows: TGTGCCAACCGCAATACCCCACCCAGGGGAGAGCAGTACTGC. Encoded protein: CANRNTPPRGEQYC.

The table lists this clonotype with many counts. The genes are TRBV6-1 and TRBJ1-6; 8 bases fit TRBD1. The trim removed 6 bases at V and 7 bases at J, leaving 5 bases unmatched. The CDR3 is made up of 14 amino acids. CDR1 MNHNS and CDR2 SASEGT come from the germline V gene. The CDR3 region is CASSGGQENSPLHF. The DNA for the CDR3 is TGTGCCAGCAGCGGGGGACAGGAAAATTCACCCCTCCACTTT.

In the case of this clonotype: The junction does not match germline at one end; this may be a read error. CDR3 loop: CVSSSGVAGASTDTQYF. As DNA, the CDR3 is TGTGTCAGCAGCTCTGGGGTAGCGGGAGCCAGTACAGATACGCAGTATTTT. J is TRBJ2-3 and V is TRBV5-4; 9 positions agree with TRBD2. The CDR3 is 17 residues long. CDR1 is SGHNT, CDR2 YYREEE, per germline (reference sequence).

The chain couples TRBV11-2 to TRBJ2-2, with TRBD2 as a possible D gene (5 bases). The CDR3 is made up of 16 amino acids. Per the germline V gene, CDR1 is SGHAT and CDR2 is FQNNGV. V lost 1 base and J lost 6, with 15 bases in between. The CDR3: CASSLAITAAAGELFF. As DNA, the CDR3 is TGTGCCAGCAGCTTAGCCATAACAGCGGCGGCCGGGGAGCTGTTTTTT.

This clonotype was counted at least ten times. The rearrangement joins TRBV29-1 to TRBJ1-2, with D perhaps matching TRBD1 (5 bases). CDR3 size: 12 residues. The germline V gene has CDR1 SQVTM and CDR2 ANQGSEA. The V end was cut by 7 bases, the J end by 5 bases, with 14 bases between. This CDR3 reads CSAERGSYGYTF. For the CDR3, the DNA is TGCAGCGCCGAACGGGGGTCGTATGGCTACACCTTC.

The sample holds many counts of this clonotype. The rearrangement joins TRBV11-2 to TRBJ1-1; TRBD1 matches 12 bases. The ends lost 5 bases at V and 2 bases at J; junction bases unmatched: 18. This CDR3 contains 20 residues. The germline V gene encodes CDR1 SGHAT and CDR2 FQNNGV. CDR3 coding DNA: TGTGCCAGCAGCGCTCGGGACAGGGGGCGCAAGAGGTGGAGTAACACTGAAGCTTTCTTT. Translation gives CASSARDRGRKRWSNTEAFF.

The sample holds one count of this clonotype. An end of the junction differs from the germline gene, which may be a read error. The chain uses TRBV6-4 and TRBJ2-3; 9 bases match TRBD2. This CDR3 region has 16 residues. Germline assignment: CDR1 MRHNA and CDR2 SNTAGT. In DNA, the CDR3 is TGTGCCAGCAGTGACGTAGCGGGAGAGTCCACAGGTACGCAGTACTTT. Translated: CASSDVAGESTGTQYF.

Note on this clonotype: With a much larger clone just one base away, this may be a read error. The V call is TRBV6-2 or TRBV6-3, the J call TRBJ2-4, with 10 bases matching TRBD2. CDR1 is MNHEY and CDR2 is SVGEGT in the germline V gene. V was pared by 2 bases and J by 3 bases, with 16 bases of the junction left unmatched. CDR3 length: 20 residues. In nucleotides, the CDR3 is TGTGCCAGCAGTTACCTCACAGTAGCGGGAGGACCAGCCTTCAAAAACATTCAGTACTTC. Its protein product is CASSYLTVAGGPAFKNIQYF.

Concerning this clonotype: A junction boundary mismatches the germline segment, possibly from a read error. This chain connects TRBV29-1 to TRBJ2-5; D assignment may be TRBD1 or TRBD2 (5 bases each). CDR3 length equals 12 residues. Germline CDR1 is SQVTM and CDR2 is ANQGSEA. The CDR3 DNA reads TGCAGCGTTTTCCGAGGCCATGGGACCCAGTATTTC. Its protein product is CSVFRGHGTQYF.

On this clonotype itself: This sequence may be a read error, since a much larger clone differs from it by one base. This rearrangement joins TRBV6-1 to TRBJ1-1, with D hard to call. This CDR3 is built from 14 residues. Trimming removed 1 base from V and 7 bases from J, with 13 bases in between. Germline CDR1 reads MNHNS; CDR2 reads SASEGT. The CDR3 DNA is TGTGCCAGCAGTGAAGACGGACGAAGTCTTGAAGCTTTCTTT. This codes for CASSEDGRSLEAFF.

This rearrangement joins TRBV19 to TRBJ2-3, with TRBD2 matching 9 bases. The CDR3 spans 14 residues. J was trimmed by 4 bases and V by 1 base; bases with no gene match: 0. Germline lookup yields CDR1 LNHDA and CDR2 SQIVND (reference sequence). Here the CDR3 reads CASSIGGRADTQYF. CDR3 DNA sequence: TGTGCCAGTAGTATAGGCGGGAGGGCAGATACGCAGTATTTT.

As for this clonotype: Given the absence of the conserved phenylalanine or tryptophan at the CDR3 end, a read error is likely. This chain links TRBV11-3 with TRBJ2-1, with D maybe TRBD2 (5 bases). The CDR3 totals 17 residues. From germline, CDR1 is SGHNT and CDR2 YENEEA. In DNA, the CDR3 is TGTACCAGCAGCTTAGGTCGGGGTGAGTGGGGTGTCGATGAGCAGTTCCTC. Translated: CTSSLGRGEWGVDEQFL.

Note on this clonotype: At one end, the junction sequence differs from germline, possibly due to a read error. The genes are TRBV24-1 and TRBJ1-2; D not resolved. The length of the CDR3 is 14 residues. Germline CDR1 KGHDR, CDR2 SFDVKD. CDR3 sequence: CATSDLRVDYGYAF. In nucleotides, the CDR3 is TGTGCCACCAGTGATTTGCGCGTGGACTATGGCTACGCCTTC.

With respect to this clonotype: One junction end disagrees with the germline gene, perhaps due to a read error. This chain connects TRBV5-4 to TRBJ1-2; D unclear. Germline values: CDR1 SGHNT, CDR2 YYREEE (reference sequence). This CDR3 region has 13 residues. The chain's CDR3 is CASSLVGSYGYTF. CDR3 nucleotide sequence: TGTGCCAGCAGCTTGGTAGGGTCATATGGCTACACCTTT. Variable domain in full (rest from reference TRBV5-4 and TRBJ1-2): ETGVTQSPTHLIKTRGQQVTLRCSSQSGHNTVSWYQQALGQGPQFIFQYYREEENGRGNFPPRFSGLQFPNYSSELNVNALELDDSALYLCASSLVGSYGYTFGSGTRLTVV.

Turning to this clonotype: Since a much larger clone is just one base distant, this may be a read error. The rearrangement uses TRBV7-8 and TRBJ2-1; TRBD2 matches at 10 bases. This CDR3 has 16 residues. In germline, CDR1 is SGHVS, CDR2 FQNEAQ. The CDR3 region is CAGSLVSSGRGDEQFF. The CDR3 DNA sequence: TGTGCCGGCAGCTTAGTTTCTAGCGGGAGAGGGGATGAGCAGTTCTTC.

Comments on this clonotype: An end of the junction differs from the germline gene, which may be a read error. V is TRBV4-1 and J is TRBJ1-5; weak D call: TRBD1 (5 bases). This CDR3 contains 17 residues. Germline V lookup: CDR1 MGHRA, CDR2 YSYEKL. CDR3 in DNA: TGCGCCAGCAGCAGTCGAACAGGAGGCCATAGCGATCAGCCCCAGCATTTT. It yields the protein CASSSRTGGHSDQPQHF.